The rows below give T cell receptor beta chains drawn from one sample of a study of CD8+ T cells in alopecia areata. Only in-frame clones appear in the TCRdb table, and some are missing; sequencing was by immunoSEQ multiplex PCR. This table has about 270,000 clones, about three fifths appearing once. Source: CD4+ T cells sorted from blood, taken at approximately week 51, from a patient treated with tofacitinib. These receptors were collected from a human donor with alopecia areata. Both conserved end residues are trimmed from each CDR3.

TRBV6-5	ASRATQETQY
TRBV6-6	AISESAADTQY
TRBV2	ASSLTGGRYNEQF
TRBV5-6	ASSLEWTDPF
TRBV27	ASSEGRASFTDTQY
TRBV6-1	ASRRPGQRNSPLH
TRBV25-1	ASSVGLGNQPQH
TRBV4-1	ASSQDPGGVNIQY
TRBV4-1	ASSLQGTYSPLH
TRBV4-1	ASSQGVAGGEKLF
TRBV2	ASSDYEQY
TRBV9	ASSAGPTWDGDEQF
TRBV6-6	ASKGDYGYT
TRBV5-4	ASSFGGGKETQY
TRBV5-4	ASSLGGDRGTEAF
TRBV29-1	SVDPTGKETQY